This T cell receptor beta chain was profiled in a study of Graves' ophthalmopathy and Graves' hyperthyroidism. In this sample, this clonotype turned up many times. For donors with ophthalmopathy, the disease showed moderate-to-severe activity, reached CAS ≥3 and NOSPECS ≥4, and had lasted under 3 months. Using RNA transcripts, the TCR beta CDR3 regions were amplified. Scientists carried out first-round RT-PCR using HTBI primers and then a second-round multiplex PCR. TCRdb reanalysed the multiplex PCR reads using MiXCR and keeps one entry per CDR3 protein. The table includes about 370,000 distinct CDR3 sequences, around 20% detected once. CDR3 size: 15 residues. Trimming took off 5 bases at V and 1 base at J, with 14 bases between the two ends.

This sequence was found in a woman between 18 and 29 years old with Graves' ophthalmopathy. The J gene is TRBJ1-1, the V gene TRBV12-3 or TRBV12-4; D remains ambiguous. Sequenced material: peripheral blood. CDR3 DNA: TGTGCCAGCAGTCTACCTGTCGGGCCGAACACTGAAGCTTTCTTT. Protein product: CASSLPVGPNTEAFF.